This T cell receptor beta chain was documented in a study of blood T cell repertoires in COVID-19. Study-wide context: Researchers got acute and convalescent COVID-19 samples from the United States, Italy and Spain. Nucleic acid was either cDNA or gDNA, and it came from T cells, B-cell-depleted T cells, or PBMCs.

In the authors' methods: Cell counts per sample came from amplifying reference gene primers. Only in-frame clones appear in the TCRdb table, and some are missing; sequencing was by immunoSEQ multiplex PCR. The V and J calls and clone size were taken over from that table, and D and trimming were inferred from the DNA. This table holds 95,000 to 150,000 clones, roughly 77% found once. V lost 4 bases, J lost 6 bases, and 3 bases stayed unmatched. This CDR3 spans 14 amino acids. Germline V gene lookup returns CDR1 MNHEY and CDR2 SVGEGT. This receptor was taken from a man aged 55 to 70 with active or convalescent COVID-19. The sample comprised peripheral blood. This chain joins TRBV6-2 or TRBV6-3 and TRBJ2-1; TRBD2 matches 10 bases. The DNA for the CDR3 is TGTGCCAGCAGTTGGAGCGGGAGGGCCAATGAGCAGTTCTTC. Amino acids: CASSWSGRANEQFF.